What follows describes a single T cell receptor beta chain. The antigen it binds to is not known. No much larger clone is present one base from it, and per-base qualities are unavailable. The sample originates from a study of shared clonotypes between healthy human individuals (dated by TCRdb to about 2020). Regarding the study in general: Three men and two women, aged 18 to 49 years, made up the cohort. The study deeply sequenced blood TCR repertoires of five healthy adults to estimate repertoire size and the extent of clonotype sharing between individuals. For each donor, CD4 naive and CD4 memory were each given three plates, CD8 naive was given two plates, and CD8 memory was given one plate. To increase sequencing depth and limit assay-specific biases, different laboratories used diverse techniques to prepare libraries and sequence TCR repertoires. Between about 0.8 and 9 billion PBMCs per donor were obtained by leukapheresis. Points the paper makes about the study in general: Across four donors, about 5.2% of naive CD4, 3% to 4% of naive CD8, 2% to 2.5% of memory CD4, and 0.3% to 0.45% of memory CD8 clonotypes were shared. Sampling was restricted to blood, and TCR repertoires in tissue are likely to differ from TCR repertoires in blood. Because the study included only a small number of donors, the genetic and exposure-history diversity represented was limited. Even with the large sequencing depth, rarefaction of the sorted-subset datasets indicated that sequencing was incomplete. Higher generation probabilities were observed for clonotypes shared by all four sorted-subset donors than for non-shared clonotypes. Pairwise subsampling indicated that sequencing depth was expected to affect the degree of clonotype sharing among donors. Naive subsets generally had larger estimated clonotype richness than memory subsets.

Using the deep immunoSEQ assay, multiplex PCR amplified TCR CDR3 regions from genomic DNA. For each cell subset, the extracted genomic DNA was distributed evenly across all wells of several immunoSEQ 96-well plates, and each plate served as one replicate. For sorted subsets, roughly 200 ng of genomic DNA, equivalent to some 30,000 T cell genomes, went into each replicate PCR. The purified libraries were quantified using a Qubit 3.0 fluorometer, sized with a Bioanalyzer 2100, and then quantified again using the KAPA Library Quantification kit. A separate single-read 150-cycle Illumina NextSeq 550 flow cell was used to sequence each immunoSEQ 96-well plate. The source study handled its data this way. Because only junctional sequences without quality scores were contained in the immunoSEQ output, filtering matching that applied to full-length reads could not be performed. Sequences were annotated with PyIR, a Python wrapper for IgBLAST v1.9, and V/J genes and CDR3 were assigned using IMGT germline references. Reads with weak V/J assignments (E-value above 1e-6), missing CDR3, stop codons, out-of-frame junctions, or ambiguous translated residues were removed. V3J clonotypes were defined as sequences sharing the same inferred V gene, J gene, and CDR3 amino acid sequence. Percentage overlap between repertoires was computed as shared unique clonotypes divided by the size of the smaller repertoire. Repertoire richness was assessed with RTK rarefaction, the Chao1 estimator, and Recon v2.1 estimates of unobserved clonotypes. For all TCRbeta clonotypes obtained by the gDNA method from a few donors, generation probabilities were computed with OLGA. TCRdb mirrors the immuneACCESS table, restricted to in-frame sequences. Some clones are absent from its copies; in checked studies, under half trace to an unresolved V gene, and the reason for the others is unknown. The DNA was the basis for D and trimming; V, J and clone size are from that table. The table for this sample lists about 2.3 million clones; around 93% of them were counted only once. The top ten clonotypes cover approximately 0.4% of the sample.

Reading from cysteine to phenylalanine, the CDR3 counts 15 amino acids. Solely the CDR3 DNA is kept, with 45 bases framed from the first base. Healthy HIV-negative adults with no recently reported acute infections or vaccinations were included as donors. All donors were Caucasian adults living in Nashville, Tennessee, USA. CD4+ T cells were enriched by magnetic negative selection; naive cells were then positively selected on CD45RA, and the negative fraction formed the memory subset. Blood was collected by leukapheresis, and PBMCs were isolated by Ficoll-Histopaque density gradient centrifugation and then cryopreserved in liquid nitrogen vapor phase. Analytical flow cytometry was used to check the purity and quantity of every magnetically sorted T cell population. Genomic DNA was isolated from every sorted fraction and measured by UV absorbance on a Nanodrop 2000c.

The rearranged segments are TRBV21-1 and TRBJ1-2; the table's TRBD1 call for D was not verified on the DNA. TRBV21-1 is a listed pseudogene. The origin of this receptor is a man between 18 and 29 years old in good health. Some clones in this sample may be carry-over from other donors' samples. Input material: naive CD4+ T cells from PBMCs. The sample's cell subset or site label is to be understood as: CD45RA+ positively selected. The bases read TGTGCCAGCAGCAAACGATACAGGGGGGCAGATGGCTACACCTTC. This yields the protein CASSKRYRGADGYTF.